This T cell receptor beta chain derives from a study of T-cell reconstitution after alpha-beta-depleted transplantation in children. CDR3 size: 14 residues. Trimming left V 1 base short and J 3 bases short, with 10 bases between. The germline V gene has CDR1 DFQATT and CDR2 SNEGSKA (reference sequence). It was with unique molecular identifiers that the TCRbeta library was prepared. One entry per CDR3 protein, called by TCRdb with MiXCR from the PCR reads. The data contain roughly 200,000 distinct CDR3 sequences, about 7% of them singletons. Many counts were recorded for this clonotype. The clonotype was recovered from a boy younger than 10 with acute lymphoblastic leukemia, due to receive a stem cell transplant. The specimen was PBMCs, collected before TCRalphabeta/CD19-depleted stem cell transplant. V and J are TRBV20-1 and TRBJ1-5; unclear D gene. The CDR3 loop reads CSARGRMINQPQHF. CDR3 DNA sequence: TGCAGTGCTAGAGGCCGGATGATCAATCAGCCCCAGCATTTT.